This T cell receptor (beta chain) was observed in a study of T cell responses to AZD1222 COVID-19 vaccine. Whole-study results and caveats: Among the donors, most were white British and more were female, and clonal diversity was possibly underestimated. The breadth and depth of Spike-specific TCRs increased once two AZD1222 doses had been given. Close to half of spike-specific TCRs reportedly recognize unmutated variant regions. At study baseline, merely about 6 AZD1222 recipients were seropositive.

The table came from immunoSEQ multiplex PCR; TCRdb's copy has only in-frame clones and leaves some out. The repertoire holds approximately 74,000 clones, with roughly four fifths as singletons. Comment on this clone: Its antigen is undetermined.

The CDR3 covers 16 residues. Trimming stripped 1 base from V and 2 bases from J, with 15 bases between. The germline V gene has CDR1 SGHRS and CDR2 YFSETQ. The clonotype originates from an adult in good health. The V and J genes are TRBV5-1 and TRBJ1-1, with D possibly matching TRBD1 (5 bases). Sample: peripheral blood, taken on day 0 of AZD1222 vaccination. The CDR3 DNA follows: TGCGCCAGCAGCTTGCAGGGCTTGGGACCTAACACTGAAGCTTTCTTT. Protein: CASSLQGLGPNTEAFF.